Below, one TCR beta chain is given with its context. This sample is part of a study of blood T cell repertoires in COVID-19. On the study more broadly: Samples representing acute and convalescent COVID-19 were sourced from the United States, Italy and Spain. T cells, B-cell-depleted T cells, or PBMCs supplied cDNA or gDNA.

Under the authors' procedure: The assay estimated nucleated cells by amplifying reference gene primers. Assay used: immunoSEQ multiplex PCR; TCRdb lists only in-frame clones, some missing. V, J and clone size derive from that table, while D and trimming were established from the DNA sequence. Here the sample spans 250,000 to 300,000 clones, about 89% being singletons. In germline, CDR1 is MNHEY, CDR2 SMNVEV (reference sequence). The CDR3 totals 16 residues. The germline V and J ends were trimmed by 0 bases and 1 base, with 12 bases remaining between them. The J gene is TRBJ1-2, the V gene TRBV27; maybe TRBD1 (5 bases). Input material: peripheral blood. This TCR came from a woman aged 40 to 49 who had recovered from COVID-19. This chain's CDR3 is CASSLSGAIHNYGYTF. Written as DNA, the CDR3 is TGTGCCAGCAGTTTATCAGGGGCCATCCATAACTATGGCTACACCTTC.